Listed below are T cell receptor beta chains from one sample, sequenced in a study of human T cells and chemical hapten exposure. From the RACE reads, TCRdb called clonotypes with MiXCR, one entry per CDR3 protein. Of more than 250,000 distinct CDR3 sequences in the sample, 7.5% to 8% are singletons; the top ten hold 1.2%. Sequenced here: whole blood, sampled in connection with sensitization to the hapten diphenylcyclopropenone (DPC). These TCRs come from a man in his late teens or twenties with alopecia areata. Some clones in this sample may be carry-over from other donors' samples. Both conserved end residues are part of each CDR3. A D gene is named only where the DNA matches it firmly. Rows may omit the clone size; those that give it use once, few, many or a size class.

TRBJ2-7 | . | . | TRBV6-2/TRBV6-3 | CASSPDQYEQYF | TGTGCCAGCAGTCCGGACCAGTACGAGCAGTACTTC
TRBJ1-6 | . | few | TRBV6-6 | CASSWTGVWNSPLHF | TGTGCCAGCAGTTGGACGGGGGTATGGAATTCACCCCTCCACTTT
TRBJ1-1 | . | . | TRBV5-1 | CASTGGMNTEAFF | TGCGCCAGCACGGGCGGGATGAACACTGAAGCTTTCTTT
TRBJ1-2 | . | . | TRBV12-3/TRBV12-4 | CASSPDVDYGYTF | TGTGCCAGCAGCCCCGACGTAGACTATGGCTACACCTTC
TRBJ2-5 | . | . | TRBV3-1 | CASSQAREETQYF | TGTGCCAGCAGCCAAGCCAGGGAAGAGACCCAGTACTTC
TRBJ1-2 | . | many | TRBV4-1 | CASSQASANYGYTF | TGCGCCAGCAGCCAAGCCAGTGCTAACTATGGCTACACCTTC
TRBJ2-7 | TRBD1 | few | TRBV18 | CASSLGQAGYEQYF | TGTGCCAGCTCACTAGGACAGGCGGGTTACGAGCAGTACTTC
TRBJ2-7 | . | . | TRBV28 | CASSLLGNIHEQYF | TGTGCCAGCAGTTTACTGGGCAACATTCACGAGCAGTACTTC
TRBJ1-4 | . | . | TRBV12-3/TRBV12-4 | CASSIDRIIKNNEKLFF | TGTGCCAGCAGTATCGACAGGATAATTAAAAATAATGAAAAACTGTTTTTT
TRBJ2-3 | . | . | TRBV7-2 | CASSLERIGGGHTQYF | TGTGCCAGCAGCTTAGAAAGGATCGGTGGGGGGCATACGCAGTATTTT
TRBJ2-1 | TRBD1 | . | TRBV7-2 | CASSLALGQGYNEQFF | TGTGCCAGCAGCTTAGCGCTGGGACAGGGCTACAATGAGCAGTTCTTC
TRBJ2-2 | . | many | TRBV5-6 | CASSLVIGELFF | TGTGCCAGCAGCTTAGTTATCGGGGAGCTGTTTTTT
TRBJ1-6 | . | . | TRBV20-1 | CSAPISLYNSPLHF | TGCAGTGCTCCCATCTCCTTGTATAATTCACCCCTCCACTTT
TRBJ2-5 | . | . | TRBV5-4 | CASSLVGVVQETQYF | TGTGCCAGCAGCTTGGTCGGAGTAGTTCAAGAGACCCAGTACTTC
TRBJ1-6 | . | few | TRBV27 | CASMPAWVSPLHF | TGTGCCAGCATGCCGGCCTGGGTATCACCCCTCCACTTT
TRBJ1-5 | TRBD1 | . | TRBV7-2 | CASSSKRTGDSNQPQHF | TGTGCCAGCAGCTCGAAACGGACAGGGGATAGCAATCAGCCCCAGCATTTT
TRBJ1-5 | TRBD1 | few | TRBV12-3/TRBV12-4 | CASRGDRGSNQPQHF | TGTGCCAGCAGGGGGGACAGGGGTAGCAATCAGCCCCAGCATTTT
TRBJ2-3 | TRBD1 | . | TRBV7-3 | CASSPRSRGPYTQYF | TGTGCCAGCAGCCCCCGTTCTAGGGGGCCCTATACGCAGTATTTT
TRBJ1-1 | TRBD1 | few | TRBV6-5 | CASSIRDSGTEAFF | TGTGCCAGCAGCATCAGGGACAGTGGAACTGAAGCTTTCTTT
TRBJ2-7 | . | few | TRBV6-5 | CASSPQGNEQYF | TGTGCCAGCAGCCCCCAGGGTAACGAGCAGTACTTC
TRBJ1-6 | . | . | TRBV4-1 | CASSRDHTRSYGSPLHF | TGCGCCAGCAGCCGAGACCACACCCGGTCCTATGGTTCACCCCTCCACTTT
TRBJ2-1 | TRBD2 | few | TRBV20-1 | CSVTRGGFNEQFF | TGCAGTGTAACACGCGGGGGGTTTAATGAGCAGTTCTTC
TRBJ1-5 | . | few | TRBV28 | CASILHRGISSNQPQHF | TGTGCCAGCATCCTACACCGGGGAATTTCGTCCAATCAGCCCCAGCATTTT
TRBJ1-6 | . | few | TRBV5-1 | CASSWTGTEDSPLHF | TGCGCCAGCAGCTGGACCGGGACTGAAGATTCACCCCTCCACTTT
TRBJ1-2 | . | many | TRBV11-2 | CASSNGGYFYGYTF | TGTGCCAGCAGCAACGGGGGGTACTTTTATGGCTACACCTTC
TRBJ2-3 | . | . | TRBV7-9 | CASSFVLSGEGDTQYF | TGTGCCAGCAGCTTTGTGCTGAGCGGCGAGGGAGATACGCAGTATTTT
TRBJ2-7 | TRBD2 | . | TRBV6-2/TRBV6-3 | CASSYPGLAGDQYEQYF | TGTGCCAGCAGTTACCCGGGACTAGCGGGGGATCAGTACGAGCAGTACTTC